The sequence of this T cell receptor (beta chain) was determined in a study of vaccination effects on CD4 cells after COVID-19 (dated by TCRdb to 2022 to 2024). The study in broad terms: The ViraFEST assay stimulated PBMC with viral peptide pools and then used TCR sequencing to identify antigen-specific CD4+ T cell clonotypes by expansion. In both COVID-19 convalescent patients and infection-naive vaccine recipients, the study compared SARS-CoV-2 spike-specific CD4+ TCR repertoires from before mRNA vaccination with those from after it. Two doses of either the BNT162b2 or the mRNA-1273 mRNA SARS-CoV-2 vaccine were administered to participants. A total of 10 COVID-19 convalescent patients and a handful of SARS-CoV-2-naive healthy vaccine recipients were included in the full study. Cultures from other donors in the study were sequenced using the Oncomine TCR Beta short-read assay on an Illumina iSeq 100. Some 1.9 million PBMC per well were cultured with 8.5 to 10 ug/ml peptides in IMDM containing approximately 4.6% human AB serum, around 9.7 IU/ml IL-2 and gentamicin. Study-level results and caveats: Marked clonal contraction was observed in both infection-induced and vaccine-induced clones at late post-vaccination timepoints, consistent with waning T cell responses. The study was limited by a small number of convalescent patients and lacked early post-infection timepoints. In healthy vaccine recipients, vaccine-induced clones were almost all SARS-CoV-2 mono-reactive, with only 1 of 255 being cross-reactive with common cold coronaviruses.

After about 9 days of culture, CD4+ T cells were isolated with the EasySep CD4+ T cell isolation kit. None of the healthy vaccine recipients had a prior SARS-CoV-2 infection, which was confirmed by nucleocapsid antibody tests that came back negative both before and after vaccination. On days 3 and 7, half of the culture medium was replaced with fresh IL-2-containing medium. Unless noted otherwise, every peptide stimulation condition was grown in triplicate wells. Using Ficoll-Paque Plus gradient centrifugation, PBMC were separated from whole blood and then either used fresh or cryopreserved at -140C. The QIAamp micro DNA kit was used to extract genomic DNA from the cultured CD4+ T cells. Libraries came from the immunoSEQ multiplex PCR assay. DNA from the CD4+ T cells that had been cultured and isolated underwent TCR beta CDR3 sequencing. Per the original workflow: Non-productive TCR sequences were removed and reads were trimmed to the CDR3 region, keeping CDR3s of at least 7 amino acids. Antigen-specific clonotypes were identified with the MANAFEST web app by comparing expansion in peptide wells against reference cultures. Positive clones required FDR<0.05 expansion versus reference and all other wells, odds ratio above 5, and frequency above 0.1% in two replicate wells. A clonotype was defined as cross-reactive if the clonotype was significantly expanded both in SARS-CoV-2 spike wells and in at least one common cold coronavirus spike condition. Using the stringdist R package, CDR3 similarity was measured by Levenshtein distance, and unrooted trees were constructed with ape in R 3.6.1. TCRdb obtained this table from immuneACCESS and retained in-frame rearrangements with V and J assigned. These tables miss some clones; where compared with another copy, unresolved V genes account for less than half of the shortfall, and the remainder is unexplained. V and J calls plus clone size are reproduced from that table; the DNA served to infer D and trimming. This sample holds over 45,000 clones; approximately 65% were observed only once. In total, the top ten clones hold roughly 5.1% of the sample.

Regarding this clone: Which antigen it targets is not known. Within one base of it there is no much larger clone, and no base qualities were kept.

The CDR3 measures 15 amino acids from cysteine to phenylalanine. The retained sequence is limited to the CDR3, 45 bases, with the frame set at the first base. V drops 0 bases and J drops 2 bases, leaving 11 bases in between. Per the germline V gene, SGHRS is the CDR1 and YFSETQ is the CDR2. This TCR derives from a human donor who received a COVID-19 vaccine. The sequences come from CD4+ T cells from PBMCs cultured without peptide, collected before COVID-19 vaccination. The chain employs TRBV5-1 and TRBJ2-5; the D gene identity is not certain. The CDR3 corresponds to CASSLELSSQETQYF. The DNA is as follows: TGCGCCAGCAGCTTGGAGCTGAGCTCTCAAGAGACCCAGTACTTC.